These 14 T cell receptor beta chains were sequenced from one sample in a study of cytomegalovirus exposure and HLA in healthy donors listed by TCRdb under 2017. The method was the immunoSEQ multiplex PCR assay. The multiplex PCR relied on a mix of 60 forward primers for TCR Vbeta segments and 13 reverse primers for TCR Jbeta segments. TCRdb carries this immuneACCESS record with in-frame sequences only. Its versions omit some clonotypes, under half of them owing to an unresolved V gene in the studies checked, with the rest unexplained. The table for this sample lists roughly 190,000 clones. Of the sample, 0.75% to 0.85% is held by the ten largest clones. The material sequenced was PBMCs. The receptors were sampled from a woman aged 18-30 years in good health and CMV-seropositive.

This chain uses TRBV19 with TRBJ1-5, with 7 bases matching TRBD1. V trimming: 3 bases; J trimming: 4 bases; junction bases outside the gene matches: 3. This CDR3 region has 14 residues. Germline V gene sequence: CDR1 LNHDA, CDR2 SQIVND (reference sequence). Here the CDR3 reads CASSIRDRNQPQHF. Written as DNA, the CDR3 is TGTGCCAGTAGTATCCGGGACAGAAATCAGCCCCAGCATTTT.

The chain recombines TRBV6-1 with TRBJ1-5; a possible D gene is TRBD1 (5 bases). Trimming cost V 6 bases and J 2 bases, with 14 bases left between them. The CDR3 runs 15 residues. The V gene's germline CDR1 is MNHNS and CDR2 SASEGT. The CDR3 DNA is TGTGCCAGCAGAGACAGCCCTGGTGGCAATCAGCCCCAGCATTTT. This gives the protein CASRDSPGGNQPQHF.

The chain uses TRBV14 and TRBJ2-7; TRBD1 aligns across 12 bases. Unmatched junction bases numbered 6, after V lost 9 bases and J lost 6 bases. Germline V gene sequence: CDR1 SGHDN, CDR2 FVKESK. This CDR3 has 13 amino acids. The CDR3 nucleotides are TGTGCCAGTTCCGGGACAGGGGGCTTCGAGCAGTACTTC. It specifies CASSGTGGFEQYF.

The chain employs TRBV5-1 and TRBJ1-1; 8 nucleotides line up with TRBD1. The J segment lost 5 bases and the V segment lost 4 bases, leaving 7 bases of the junction unmatched. The germline V gene encodes CDR1 SGHRS and CDR2 YFSETQ. There are 14 residues in the CDR3. The CDR3 DNA is TGCGCCAGCAGCGACCGACAGGGGAGGACTGAAGCTTTCTTT. Translated, it gives CASSDRQGRTEAFF.

The V call is TRBV6-5, the J call TRBJ1-4; 8 nucleotides agree with TRBD1. Germline-derived CDR1 and CDR2 are MNHEY and SVGAGI. This CDR3 has 14 amino acids. With V trimmed by 6 bases and J by 6 bases, 6 bases remained unmatched. This chain's CDR3 is CASSLGQGDEKLFF. The CDR3 region has the DNA TGTGCCAGCAGCCTAGGACAGGGTGATGAAAAACTGTTTTTT.

The chain links TRBV4-3 to TRBJ1-3; no clear D. The germline CDR1 and CDR2 sequences are LGHNA and YSLEER. The V end lost 0 bases, the J end lost 6 bases, and 6 bases lay between the germline ends. The length of the CDR3 is 13 residues. Here the CDR3 reads CASSQDAVNTIYF. CDR3 sequence (DNA): TGCGCCAGCAGCCAAGATGCGGTAAACACCATATATTTT.

The rearrangement links TRBV30 to TRBJ1-1; 7 bases fit TRBD1. Looked up from germline, CDR1 is GTSNPN and CDR2 is SVGIG (reference sequence). V lost 5 bases, J lost 4 bases, and 13 bases stayed unmatched. This CDR3 is 15 amino acids long. This chain's CDR3 is CAWDGWLQGTTEAFF. CDR3 in DNA: TGTGCCTGGGATGGGTGGTTACAGGGGACCACTGAAGCTTTCTTT.

This chain connects TRBV30 to TRBJ1-1; 7 nucleotides line up with TRBD1. Germline V gene lookup returns CDR1 GTSNPN and CDR2 SVGIG (reference sequence). V lost 0 bases, J lost 3 bases, and 13 bases stayed unmatched. CDR3 length: 17 residues. The CDR3: CAWSVSRSSGGHTEAFF. The CDR3 DNA is TGTGCCTGGAGTGTTTCAAGAAGCTCAGGGGGGCACACTGAAGCTTTCTTT. The variable domain in full, with the rest retrieved from reference TRBV30 and TRBJ1-1, is SQTIHQWPATLVQPVGSPLSLECTVEGTSNPNLYWYRQAAGRGLQLLFYSVGIGQISSEVPQNLSASRPQDRQFILSSKKLLLSDSGFYLCAWSVSRSSGGHTEAFFGQGTRLTVV.

The chain uses TRBV4-1 and TRBJ1-4, with 9 bases lining up with TRBD1. The ends lost 4 bases at V and 6 bases at J; junction bases unmatched: 9. The V gene's germline CDR1 is MGHRA and CDR2 YSYEKL. CDR3 length: 16 amino acids. The CDR3 protein is CASSPGTGLFDEKLFF. The CDR3 nucleotides read TGCGCCAGCAGCCCCGGGACAGGGTTATTTGATGAAAAACTGTTTTTT.

The chain couples TRBV7-6 to TRBJ1-1; 7 nucleotides match TRBD1. J gave up 5 bases and V 3 bases, and 12 bases lay outside the gene matches. The CDR3 spans 16 residues. Germline loops: CDR1 SGHVS, CDR2 FNYEAQ. The CDR3 DNA sequence: TGTGCCAGCAGCTTCTGGGTAAGGGGGCGCGAAACTGAAGCTTTCTTT. Encoded protein: CASSFWVRGRETEAFF.

The V call is TRBV4-1, the J call TRBJ2-7, with D tentatively TRBD2 (5 bases). In germline, CDR1 is MGHRA, CDR2 YSYEKL. Trimming stripped 0 bases from V and 2 bases from J, with 14 bases between. The CDR3 runs to 16 residues. CDR3: CASSQDRLADPYEQYF. The CDR3 region has the DNA TGCGCCAGCAGCCAAGATCGGCTAGCCGACCCCTACGAGCAGTACTTC.

About this clone: The sample carries other DNA sequences with the same CDR3. The chain employs TRBV6-5 and TRBJ2-7, with 7 bases identical to TRBD2. The J segment lost 2 bases and the V segment lost 0 bases, leaving 1 base of the junction unmatched. The CDR3 spans 14 residues. Germline V gene lookup returns CDR1 MNHEY and CDR2 SVGAGI. The CDR3 DNA is TGTGCCAGCAGTTACTCGGGGGGGACCTACGAGCAGTACTTC. This sequence encodes CASSYSGGTYEQYF.

The rearrangement links TRBV5-1 to TRBJ2-3; 12 nucleotides match TRBD2. Germline trimming cut 0 bases from V and 7 bases from J; bases unmatched to any gene: 6. The CDR3 covers 16 residues. Germline V lookup: CDR1 SGHRS, CDR2 YFSETQ. Here the CDR3 reads CASSLAASGRANTQYF. The CDR3, as DNA: TGCGCCAGCAGCTTGGCGGCTAGCGGGAGGGCCAATACGCAGTATTTT.

This chain links TRBV15 with TRBJ2-3, with D tentatively TRBD1 (5 bases). CDR1 LNHNV and CDR2 YYDKDF come from the germline V gene (reference sequence). The CDR3 contains 14 residues. V was trimmed by 1 base and J by 4 bases, leaving 9 bases between them. The CDR3: CATSRALTADTQYF. The DNA of the CDR3 is TGTGCCACCAGCAGAGCCCTGACAGCAGATACGCAGTATTTT.